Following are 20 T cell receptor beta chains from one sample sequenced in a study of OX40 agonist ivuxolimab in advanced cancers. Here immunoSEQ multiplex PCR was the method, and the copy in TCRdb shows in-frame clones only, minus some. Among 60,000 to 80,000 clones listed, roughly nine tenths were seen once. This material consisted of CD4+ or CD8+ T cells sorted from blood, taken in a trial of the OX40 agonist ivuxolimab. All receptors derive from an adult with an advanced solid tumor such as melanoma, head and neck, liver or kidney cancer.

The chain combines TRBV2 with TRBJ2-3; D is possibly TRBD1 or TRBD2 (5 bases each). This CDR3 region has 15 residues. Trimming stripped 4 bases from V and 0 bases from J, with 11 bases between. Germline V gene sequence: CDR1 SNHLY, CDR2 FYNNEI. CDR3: CASSVTWDSTDTQYF. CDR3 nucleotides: TGTGCCAGCAGTGTAACTTGGGACAGCACAGATACGCAGTATTTT.

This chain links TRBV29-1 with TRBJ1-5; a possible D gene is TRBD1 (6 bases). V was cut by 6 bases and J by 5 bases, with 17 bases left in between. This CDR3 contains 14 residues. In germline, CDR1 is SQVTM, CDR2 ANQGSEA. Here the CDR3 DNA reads TGCAGCGTCGGGCGCGGGGGCAATGATCAGCCCCAGCATTTT. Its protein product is CSVGRGGNDQPQHF.

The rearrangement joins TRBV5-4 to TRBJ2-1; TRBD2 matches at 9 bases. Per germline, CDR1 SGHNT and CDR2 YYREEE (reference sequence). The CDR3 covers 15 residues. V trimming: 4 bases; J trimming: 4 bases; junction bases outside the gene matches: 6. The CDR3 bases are TGTGCCAGCAGCACTGGGACTAGCCAGTACAATGAGCAGTTCTTC. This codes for CASSTGTSQYNEQFF. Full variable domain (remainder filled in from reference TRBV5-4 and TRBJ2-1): ETGVTQSPTHLIKTRGQQVTLRCSSQSGHNTVSWYQQALGQGPQFIFQYYREEENGRGNFPPRFSGLQFPNYSSELNVNALELDDSALYLCASSTGTSQYNEQFFGPGTRLTVL.

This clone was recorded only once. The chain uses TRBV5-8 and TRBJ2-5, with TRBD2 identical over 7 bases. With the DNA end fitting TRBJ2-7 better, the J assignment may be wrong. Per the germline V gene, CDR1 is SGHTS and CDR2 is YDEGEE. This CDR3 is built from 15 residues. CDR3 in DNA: TGTGCCAGCAGCTGGGTGGGAGGGATCGACTACGAGCAGTACTTC. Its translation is CASSWVGGIDYEQYF.

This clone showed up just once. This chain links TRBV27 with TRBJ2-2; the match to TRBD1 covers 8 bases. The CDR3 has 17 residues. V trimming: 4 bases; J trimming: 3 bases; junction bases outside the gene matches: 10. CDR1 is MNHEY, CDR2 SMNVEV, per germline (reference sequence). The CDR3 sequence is CASSSPYRGKYTGELFF. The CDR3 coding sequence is TGTGCCAGCAGTTCACCCTACAGGGGGAAGTACACCGGGGAGCTGTTTTTT.

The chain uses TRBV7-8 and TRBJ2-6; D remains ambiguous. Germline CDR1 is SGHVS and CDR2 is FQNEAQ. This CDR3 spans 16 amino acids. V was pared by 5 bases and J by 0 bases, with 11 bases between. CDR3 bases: TGTGCCAGCAGCCCGACATGGTACTCTGGGGCCAACGTCCTGACTTTC. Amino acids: CASSPTWYSGANVLTF.

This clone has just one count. The CDR3 DNA is TGTGCCAGTAGTAGCGGGAGAGGGGATGAGCAGTTCTTC. It is translated as CASSSGRGDEQFF. The chain has TRBV19 and TRBJ2-1; 7 bases line up with TRBD2. With 4 bases clipped from V and 8 bases from J, the junction kept 5 bases outside the gene matches. Germline assignment: CDR1 LNHDA and CDR2 SQIVND (reference sequence). CDR3 length equals 13 residues.

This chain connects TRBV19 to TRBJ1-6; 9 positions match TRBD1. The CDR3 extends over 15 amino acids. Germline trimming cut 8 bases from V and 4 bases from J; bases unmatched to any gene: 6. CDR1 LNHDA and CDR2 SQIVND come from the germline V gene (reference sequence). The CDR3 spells CASEDRGGYNSPLHF. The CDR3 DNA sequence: TGTGCCAGTGAGGACAGGGGAGGGTATAATTCACCCCTCCACTTT.

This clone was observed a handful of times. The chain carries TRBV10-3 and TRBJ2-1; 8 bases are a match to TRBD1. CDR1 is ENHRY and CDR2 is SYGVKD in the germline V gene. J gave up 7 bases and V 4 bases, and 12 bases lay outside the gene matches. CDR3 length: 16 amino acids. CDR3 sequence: CAISVYSQGDANEQFF. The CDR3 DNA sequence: TGTGCCATCAGTGTCTATTCACAGGGGGATGCGAATGAGCAGTTCTTC.

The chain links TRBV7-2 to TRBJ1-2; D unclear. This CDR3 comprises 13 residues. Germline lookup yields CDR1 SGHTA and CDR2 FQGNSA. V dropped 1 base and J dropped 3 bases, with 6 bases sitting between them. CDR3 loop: CASSLVGHYGYTF. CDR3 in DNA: TGTGCCAGCAGCTTAGTAGGGCACTATGGCTACACCTTC.

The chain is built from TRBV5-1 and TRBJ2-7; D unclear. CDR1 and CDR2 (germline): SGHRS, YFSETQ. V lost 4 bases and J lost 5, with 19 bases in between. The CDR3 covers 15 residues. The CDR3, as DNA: TGCGCCAGCAGCCCAGGAACCGGTAGAGGCAACGAGCAGTACTTC. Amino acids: CASSPGTGRGNEQYF.

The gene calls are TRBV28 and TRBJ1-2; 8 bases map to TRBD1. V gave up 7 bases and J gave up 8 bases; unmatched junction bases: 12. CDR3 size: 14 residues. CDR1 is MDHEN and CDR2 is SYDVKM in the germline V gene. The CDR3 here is CASTLGQGARGYTF. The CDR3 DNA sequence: TGTGCCAGCACCCTAGGGCAGGGGGCGCGAGGCTACACCTTC.

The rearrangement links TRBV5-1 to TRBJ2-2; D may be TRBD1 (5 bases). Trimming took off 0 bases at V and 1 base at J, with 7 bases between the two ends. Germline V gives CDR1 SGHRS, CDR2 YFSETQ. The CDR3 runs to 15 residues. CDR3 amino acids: CASSLGQLNTGELFF. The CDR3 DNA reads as TGCGCCAGCAGCTTGGGACAGCTGAACACCGGGGAGCTGTTTTTT. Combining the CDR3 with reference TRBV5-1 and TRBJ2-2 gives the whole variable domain KAGVTQTPRYLIKTRGQQVTLSCSPISGHRSVSWYQQTPGQGLQFLFEYFSETQRNKGNFPGRFSGRQFSNSRSEMNVSTLELGDSALYLCASSLGQLNTGELFFGEGSRLTVL.

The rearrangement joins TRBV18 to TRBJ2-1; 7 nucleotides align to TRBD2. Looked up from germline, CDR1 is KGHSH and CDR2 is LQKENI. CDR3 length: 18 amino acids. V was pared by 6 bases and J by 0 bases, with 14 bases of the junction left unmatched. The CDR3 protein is CASSPSPASGFSYNEQFF. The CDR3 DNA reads TGTGCCAGCTCCCCAAGCCCAGCTAGCGGCTTCTCCTACAATGAGCAGTTCTTC.

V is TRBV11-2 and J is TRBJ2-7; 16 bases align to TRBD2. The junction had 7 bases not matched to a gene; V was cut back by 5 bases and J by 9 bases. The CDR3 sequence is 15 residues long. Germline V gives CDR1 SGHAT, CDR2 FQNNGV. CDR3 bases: TGTGCCAGCAGCGAACCCGGGACTAGCGGGAGGGTGCAGTACTTC. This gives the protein CASSEPGTSGRVQYF.

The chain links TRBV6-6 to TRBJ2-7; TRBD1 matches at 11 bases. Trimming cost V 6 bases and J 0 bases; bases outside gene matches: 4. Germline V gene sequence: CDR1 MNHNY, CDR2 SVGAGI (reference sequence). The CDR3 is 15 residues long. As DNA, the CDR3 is TGTGCCAGCAGCTCCGGGACAGGGGGCTCCTACGAGCAGTACTTC. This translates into CASSSGTGGSYEQYF.

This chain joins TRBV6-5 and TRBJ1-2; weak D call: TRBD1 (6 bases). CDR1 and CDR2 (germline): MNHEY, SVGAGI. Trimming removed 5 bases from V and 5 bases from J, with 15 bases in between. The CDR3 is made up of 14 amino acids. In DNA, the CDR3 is TGTGCCAGCAGTCCGCGGGGGGCTTGGTATGGCTACACCTTC. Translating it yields CASSPRGAWYGYTF.

This CDR3 reads CASKEDRGEAGANVLTF. As DNA, the CDR3 is TGCGCCAGCAAAGAGGACAGGGGTGAAGCTGGGGCCAACGTCCTGACTTTC. The V gene is TRBV5-1, the J gene TRBJ2-6; 9 nucleotides agree with TRBD1. J was trimmed by 2 bases and V by 6 bases; bases with no gene match: 9. This CDR3 is 17 amino acids long. CDR1 SGHRS and CDR2 YFSETQ come from the germline V gene.

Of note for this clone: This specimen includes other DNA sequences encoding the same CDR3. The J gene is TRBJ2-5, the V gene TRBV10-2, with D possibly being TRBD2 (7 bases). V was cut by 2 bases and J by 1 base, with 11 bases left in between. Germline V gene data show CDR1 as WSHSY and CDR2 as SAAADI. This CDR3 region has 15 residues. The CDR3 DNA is TGCGCCAGCAGTGAGAGGAGGGGGGGCCAAGAGACCCAGTACTTC. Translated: CASSERRGGQETQYF.

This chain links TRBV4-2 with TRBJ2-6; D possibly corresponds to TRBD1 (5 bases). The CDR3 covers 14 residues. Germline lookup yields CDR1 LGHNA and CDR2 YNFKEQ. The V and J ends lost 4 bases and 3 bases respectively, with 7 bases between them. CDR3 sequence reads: CASSPQGGANVLTF. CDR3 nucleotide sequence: TGTGCCAGCAGCCCTCAGGGTGGGGCCAACGTCCTGACTTTC.